These T cell receptor beta chains were read from a single sample in a study of blood T cell repertoires in COVID-19. Assay used: immunoSEQ multiplex PCR; TCRdb lists only in-frame clones, some missing. The table lists about 170,000 clones, 85% of them singletons, with 3% to 3.5% in the top ten. The material sequenced was peripheral blood. These receptors were obtained from a human donor with acute or convalescent COVID-19. The donor label of this sample is uncertain. CDR3s include the opening cysteine and the closing phenylalanine or tryptophan. The D gene is left open where the match is weak. Some rows have no size entry. The others give once, few or many, or a class for an expanded clone.

D,V,J,size,CDR3,DNA
-,TRBV15,TRBJ1-5,once,CATSGQSNQPQHF,TGTGCCACCAGCGGACAGTCCAATCAGCCCCAGCATTTT
-,TRBV5-1,TRBJ1-2,-,CASSDSPGFNYGYTF,TGCGCCAGCTCTGACAGTCCCGGTTTTAACTATGGCTACACCTTC
TRBD2,TRBV30,TRBJ2-2,-,CAWSRRGEGTGELFF,TGTGCCTGGAGTCGTCGAGGGGAGGGCACCGGGGAGCTGTTTTTT
TRBD1,TRBV6-5,TRBJ2-1,once,CASSTDRGRNNEQFF,TGTGCCAGCAGTACGGACAGGGGGCGCAACAATGAGCAGTTCTTC
-,TRBV4-3,TRBJ2-3,-,CASSQDGGAADTQYF,TGCGCCAGCAGCCAAGATGGCGGGGCGGCAGATACGCAGTATTTT
-,TRBV19,TRBJ1-5,-,CASSQQGRGNQPQHF,TGTGCCAGTAGTCAACAGGGAAGGGGCAATCAGCCCCAGCATTTT
-,TRBV5-6,TRBJ1-2,-,CASSRLGGYTF,TGTGCCAGCAGCCGCCTCGGGGGCTACACCTTC
-,TRBV5-4,TRBJ1-1,once,CASSLTSNTEAFF,TGTGCCAGCAGCTTGACATCTAACACTGAAGCTTTCTTT
TRBD2,TRBV3-1/TRBV3-2,TRBJ2-1,-,CASSQATSGVNNEQFF,TGTGCCAGCAGCCAAGCGACTAGCGGGGTGAACAATGAGCAGTTCTTC
TRBD1,TRBV10-3,TRBJ1-4,-,CAISEDRGATNEKLFF,TGTGCCATCTCAGAGGACAGGGGAGCGACTAATGAAAAACTGTTTTTT
TRBD2,TRBV6-6,TRBJ2-3,-,CASSRPGTSGGADTQYF,TGTGCCAGCAGTCGTCCTGGGACTAGCGGGGGGGCAGATACGCAGTATTTT
-,TRBV28,TRBJ1-2,-,CASSLEDNGYTF,TGTGCCAGCAGTTTAGAAGACAATGGCTACACCTTC
-,TRBV19,TRBJ1-4,-,CASSMGQGPEKLFF,TGTGCCAGTAGTATGGGCCAGGGGCCGGAAAAACTGTTTTTT
TRBD2,TRBV28,TRBJ2-3,-,CASTPQLAGSDTQYF,TGTGCCAGCACCCCGCAACTAGCGGGTTCAGATACGCAGTATTTT
TRBD2,TRBV5-1,TRBJ2-7,-,CASSLTPGGPYSTEQYF,TGCGCCAGCAGCTTGACGCCGGGGGGGCCCTACTCAACCGAGCAGTACTTC
-,TRBV7-6,TRBJ1-2,-,CASSLAGVNGYTF,TGTGCCAGCAGCTTAGCAGGGGTTAATGGCTACACCTTC
-,TRBV5-4,TRBJ2-5,-,CASSLNYRETQYF,TGTGCCAGCAGCTTAAACTACCGGGAGACCCAGTACTTC
-,TRBV6-5,TRBJ2-1,once,CASSYSLEKREQFF,TGTGCCAGCAGTTACTCACTAGAAAAACGTGAGCAGTTCTTC
-,TRBV11-2,TRBJ1-4,-,CASRAPQGRLFF,TGTGCCAGCAGGGCGCCTCAGGGAAGACTGTTTTTT
TRBD2,TRBV5-4,TRBJ2-1,-,CASSLAGRGDNEQFF,TGTGCCAGCAGCTTGGCTGGGCGGGGGGACAATGAGCAGTTCTTC
-,TRBV5-1,TRBJ2-7,-,CASSSPTGTRSYEQYF,TGCGCCAGCAGCTCCCCAACCGGGACACGATCCTACGAGCAGTACTTC
TRBD1,TRBV28,TRBJ1-5,-,CARLFGQAHQPQHF,TGTGCCAGATTATTTGGACAGGCACATCAGCCCCAGCATTTT
TRBD1,TRBV11-2,TRBJ1-2,once,CASSTHRGRIDGYTF,TGTGCCAGCAGCACCCACAGGGGGCGCATTGATGGCTACACCTTC
-,TRBV6-5,TRBJ1-5,-,CASSYRREGQPQHF,TGTGCCAGCAGTTACAGACGGGAGGGTCAGCCCCAGCATTTT
TRBD1,TRBV7-7,TRBJ1-4,few,CASSLEVAGGDEKLFF,TGTGCCAGCAGCTTAGAAGTAGCAGGGGGCGATGAAAAACTGTTTTTT
-,TRBV7-9,TRBJ2-7,-,CASSLASRGSNEQYF,TGTGCCAGCAGCTTAGCGTCGAGGGGGTCAAACGAGCAGTACTTC
-,TRBV5-5,TRBJ1-2,once,CASSPGLNNYYGYTF,TGTGCCAGCAGCCCAGGACTGAATAATTACTATGGCTACACCTTC
TRBD2,TRBV5-4,TRBJ2-7,-,CASSPGGISSYEQYF,TGTGCCAGCAGCCCGGGGGGGATAAGCTCCTACGAGCAGTACTTC
-,TRBV12-3/TRBV12-4,TRBJ1-1,-,CASSFRWSTEAFF,TGTGCCAGCAGTTTTCGTTGGAGCACTGAAGCTTTCTTT
TRBD1,TRBV18,TRBJ1-1,-,CASSRNSGTVLSTEAFF,TGTGCCAGCTCCCGGAACTCCGGGACAGTGTTGAGCACTGAAGCTTTCTTT
-,TRBV20-1,TRBJ1-5,-,CSASALEPQHF,TGCAGTGCGAGCGCTTTGGAGCCCCAGCATTTT
TRBD2,TRBV7-2,TRBJ2-2,-,CASSPRARGGGTGELFF,TGTGCCAGCAGCCCTCGCGCCCGGGGGGGCGGCACCGGGGAGCTGTTTTTT
TRBD1,TRBV5-1,TRBJ2-7,-,CASSRDSAYEQYF,TGCGCCAGCAGCCGGGACAGCGCCTACGAGCAGTACTTC
-,TRBV11-2,TRBJ1-2,-,CASSLDLTDYGYTF,TGTGCCAGCAGCTTAGACCTGACAGACTATGGCTACACCTTC
TRBD2,TRBV6-4,TRBJ2-7,-,CASSQRASGGSSEQYF,TGTGCCAGCAGTCAACGGGCTAGCGGGGGGTCAAGCGAGCAGTACTTC
-,TRBV7-9,TRBJ2-1,once,CASSPRGIPYNEQFF,TGTGCCAGCAGCCCGAGGGGGATCCCCTACAATGAGCAGTTCTTC
-,TRBV7-8,TRBJ2-5,-,CASSLASSGRGETQYF,TGTGCCAGCAGCTTAGCCTCAAGCGGTCGCGGGGAGACCCAGTACTTC
TRBD1,TRBV25-1,TRBJ2-3,-,CASSASGGPSTDTQYF,TGTGCCAGCAGTGCGTCAGGGGGACCAAGCACAGATACGCAGTATTTT
-,TRBV9,TRBJ1-2,-,CASSVADRLSYGYTF,TGTGCCAGCAGCGTAGCTGACAGGCTCTCCTATGGCTACACCTTC
-,TRBV18,TRBJ1-1,once,CASSPPKGHTEAFF,TGTGCCAGCTCACCTCCAAAGGGGCACACTGAAGCTTTCTTT
-,TRBV11-2,TRBJ2-3,-,CASSLSMTDTQYF,TGTGCCAGCAGCTTATCTATGACAGATACGCAGTATTTT
-,TRBV15,TRBJ1-1,-,CATSRDLPRGWDTEAFF,TGTGCCACCAGCAGAGATCTCCCTAGGGGTTGGGACACTGAAGCTTTCTTT
-,TRBV18,TRBJ1-3,-,CASSPGDPGYGNTIYF,TGTGCCAGCTCACCAGGGGATCCAGGGTATGGAAACACCATATATTTT
-,TRBV7-2,TRBJ1-6,-,CASSSAVHSPLHF,TGTGCCAGCAGCTCCGCAGTTCATTCACCCCTCCACTTT
TRBD2,TRBV5-1,TRBJ2-1,-,CASSLALLAGPYNEQFF,TGCGCCAGCAGCTTGGCCTTACTAGCGGGCCCGTACAATGAGCAGTTCTTC